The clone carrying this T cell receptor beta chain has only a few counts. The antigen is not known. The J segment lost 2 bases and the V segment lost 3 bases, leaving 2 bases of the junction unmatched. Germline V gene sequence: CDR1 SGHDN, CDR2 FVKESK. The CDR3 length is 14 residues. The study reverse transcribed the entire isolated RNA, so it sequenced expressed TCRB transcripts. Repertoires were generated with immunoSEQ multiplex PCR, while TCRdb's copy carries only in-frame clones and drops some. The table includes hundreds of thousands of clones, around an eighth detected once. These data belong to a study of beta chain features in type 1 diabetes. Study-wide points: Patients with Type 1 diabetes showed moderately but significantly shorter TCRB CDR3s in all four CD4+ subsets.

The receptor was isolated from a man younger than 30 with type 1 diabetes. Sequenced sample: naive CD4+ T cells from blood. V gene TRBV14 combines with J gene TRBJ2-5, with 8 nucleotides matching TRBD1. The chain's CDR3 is CASSHRGPQETQYF. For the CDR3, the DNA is TGTGCCAGCAGCCACAGGGGGCCACAAGAGACCCAGTACTTC.